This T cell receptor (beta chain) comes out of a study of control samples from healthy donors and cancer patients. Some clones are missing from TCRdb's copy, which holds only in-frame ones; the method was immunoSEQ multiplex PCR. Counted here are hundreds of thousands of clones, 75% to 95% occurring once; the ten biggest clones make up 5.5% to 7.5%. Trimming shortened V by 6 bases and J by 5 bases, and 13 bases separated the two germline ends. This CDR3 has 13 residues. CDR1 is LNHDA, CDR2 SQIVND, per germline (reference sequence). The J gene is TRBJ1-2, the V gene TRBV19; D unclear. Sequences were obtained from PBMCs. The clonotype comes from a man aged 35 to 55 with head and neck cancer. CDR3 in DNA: TGTGCCAGTAGCGGAGGAGTGAGGTATGGCTACACCTTC. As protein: CASSGGVRYGYTF.